These 3 T cell receptor beta chains share one sample of origin, sequenced in a study of cytomegalovirus exposure and HLA in healthy donors. Sequenced by immunoSEQ multiplex PCR; TCRdb stores in-frame clones only, minus some. The sample shows approximately 230,000 clones, over 75% of them seen only once. Sequenced: PBMCs. These receptor sequences come from a man younger than 35 in good health and CMV-seropositive.

J is TRBJ2-1 and V is TRBV28, with D unresolved. V was clipped by 4 bases and J by 0 bases, with 13 bases between them. The V gene's germline CDR1 is MDHEN and CDR2 SYDVKM. CDR3 size: 16 residues. CDR3 sequence reads: CASSSPSESSYNEQFF. Here the CDR3 DNA reads TGTGCCAGCAGTTCCCCCAGCGAGAGCTCCTACAATGAGCAGTTCTTC. Full variable domain (remainder filled in from reference TRBV28 and TRBJ2-1): DVKVTQSSRYLVKRTGEKVFLECVQDMDHENMFWYRQDPGLGLRLIYFSYDVKMKEKGDIPEGYSVSREKKERFSLILESASTNQTSMYLCASSSPSESSYNEQFFGPGTRLTVL.

The chain has TRBV28 and TRBJ1-2; D remains ambiguous. The CDR3 spans 13 residues. CDR1 and CDR2 (germline): MDHEN, SYDVKM. V dropped 2 bases and J dropped 8 bases, with 12 bases sitting between them. DNA of the CDR3: TGTGCCAGCAGTTTAAAGCCAGTCTTGGGCTACACCTTC. This gives the protein CASSLKPVLGYTF.

CDR3 residues: CAISETGPGNTIYF. DNA of the CDR3: TGTGCCATCAGTGAGACAGGACCTGGAAACACCATATATTTT. The chain is built from TRBV10-3 and TRBJ1-3, with TRBD1 as a possible D gene (5 bases). Germline V lookup: CDR1 ENHRY, CDR2 SYGVKD. Trimming removed 2 bases at V and 2 bases at J, with 7 bases between. This CDR3 is 14 amino acids long.